Each of the 13 T cell receptor beta chains below was sequenced from the same sample in a study of Graves' ophthalmopathy and Graves' hyperthyroidism. TCR beta CDR3 regions were amplified from RNA transcripts. First-round RT-PCR used HTBI primers; second-round multiplex PCR followed. TCRdb redid the calling of the multiplex PCR reads with MiXCR, one entry per CDR3 protein. The sample records almost 400,000 distinct CDR3 sequences, approximately 16% being singletons. The sequencing input was peripheral blood. The receptor source for this set is a woman aged 18-29 years with Graves' ophthalmopathy.

This clonotype was seen a few times. CDR3 bases: TGTGCCAGCAGTTGGACTAGCGGGAAGGATACGCAGTATTTT. As protein: CASSWTSGKDTQYF. The rearrangement uses TRBV27 and TRBJ2-3; 12 bases match TRBD2. V lost 4 bases to trimming and J lost 6 bases; unmatched junction nucleotides: 2. Per the germline V gene, CDR1 is MNHEY and CDR2 is SMNVEV (reference sequence). The CDR3 runs to 14 residues.

This clonotype was seen at least ten times. V is TRBV20-1 and J is TRBJ2-5; TRBD2 might be the D (5 bases). This CDR3 is built from 15 residues. Trimming shortened V by 0 bases and J by 2 bases, and 13 bases separated the two germline ends. Looked up from germline, CDR1 is DFQATT and CDR2 is SNEGSKA (reference sequence). CDR3: CSARERGSWQETQYF. The CDR3 nucleotides read TGCAGTGCTAGAGAGCGAGGGTCGTGGCAAGAGACCCAGTACTTC.

This clonotype showed up many times. The V call is TRBV6-5, the J call TRBJ1-5, with D hard to call. Trimming shortened V by 0 bases and J by 4 bases, and 4 bases separated the two germline ends. The germline gives CDR1 MNHEY, CDR2 SVGAGI. CDR3 size: 13 residues. DNA of the CDR3: TGTGCCAGCAGTTACTCGGTTAATCAGCCCCAGCATTTT. Translated: CASSYSVNQPQHF.

This clonotype was recorded at least ten times. The DNA for the CDR3 is TGTGCCAGCAGCCAGTTTGGAGGAGGGGTCCGAGAGACCCAGTACTTC. This gives the protein CASSQFGGGVRETQYF. This chain uses TRBV28 with TRBJ2-5; possible D gene TRBD2, 6 bases. This CDR3 region has 16 residues. V was cut by 6 bases and J by 4 bases, with 21 bases left in between. Looked up from germline, CDR1 is MDHEN and CDR2 is SYDVKM.

This clonotype has at least ten counts. Here the CDR3 DNA reads TGTGCCAGCATCGGTACGGACTATAATTCACCCCTCCACTTT. Protein sequence: CASIGTDYNSPLHF. The rearrangement joins TRBV7-9 to TRBJ1-6; D ambiguous. This CDR3 has 14 residues. Trimming removed 7 bases at V and 3 bases at J, with 10 bases between. Germline assignment: CDR1 SEHNR and CDR2 FQNEAQ (reference sequence).

This sequence joins TRBV7-2 and TRBJ1-1; 7 nucleotides agree with TRBD1. The junction had 9 bases not matched to a gene; V was cut back by 5 bases and J by 3 bases. Germline lookup yields CDR1 SGHTA and CDR2 FQGNSA. This CDR3 is 15 amino acids long. CDR3 nucleotides: TGTGCCAGCAGCACTCAGACAGGGCAGGACACTGAAGCTTTCTTT. Amino acids: CASSTQTGQDTEAFF.

This sequence joins TRBV6-5 and TRBJ2-7, with D possibly matching TRBD2 (6 bases). Germline V gives CDR1 MNHEY, CDR2 SVGAGI. The V and J ends lost 2 bases and 2 bases respectively, with 16 bases between them. The CDR3 length is 16 residues. The CDR3, as DNA: TGTGCCAGCAGTTACAATTGGCGGGACGCACCCTACGAGCAGTACTTC. Translating it yields CASSYNWRDAPYEQYF.

V usage is TRBV12-3 or TRBV12-4 and J usage is TRBJ2-5, with 15 positions matching TRBD2. Germline trimming cut 8 bases from V and 7 bases from J; bases unmatched to any gene: 5. The CDR3 sequence is 14 residues long. CDR3 coding DNA: TGTGCCAGCGGACTAGCGGGAGGGTTTGGGACCCAGTACTTC. Translation: CASGLAGGFGTQYF.

The rearrangement joins TRBV27 to TRBJ2-7; 9 nucleotides match TRBD2. With 3 bases clipped from V and 5 bases from J, the junction kept 11 bases outside the gene matches. The CDR3 contains 16 residues. Germline V CDR1 and CDR2: MNHEY, SMNVEV (reference sequence). The CDR3 coding sequence is TGTGCCAGCAGTTTGCCCGGGCTAGCGGGAACTCACGAGCAGTACTTC. Protein: CASSLPGLAGTHEQYF.

The sample holds many counts of this clonotype. The rearrangement links TRBV28 to TRBJ2-7; no clear D. The CDR3 is 13 amino acids. Per the germline V gene, CDR1 is MDHEN and CDR2 is SYDVKM. The V end was cut by 5 bases, the J end by 4 bases, with 12 bases between. Here the CDR3 DNA reads TGTGCCAGCAGTATGGTCCCAGGATACGAGCAGTACTTC. Its translation is CASSMVPGYEQYF. Based on the CDR3 plus reference TRBV28 and TRBJ2-7, the full variable domain is DVKVTQSSRYLVKRTGEKVFLECVQDMDHENMFWYRQDPGLGLRLIYFSYDVKMKEKGDIPEGYSVSREKKERFSLILESASTNQTSMYLCASSMVPGYEQYFGPGTRLTVT.

This clonotype appeared many times. The chain carries TRBV28 and TRBJ2-7; D perhaps matches TRBD2 (6 bases). CDR3 size: 13 residues. Germline V gene sequence: CDR1 MDHEN, CDR2 SYDVKM. Trimming removed 3 bases from V and 6 bases from J, with 12 bases in between. The DNA for the CDR3 is TGTGCCAGCAGTTTCAGGGAGGTGGGCGAGCAGTACTTC. Translating it yields CASSFREVGEQYF.

In its sample, this clonotype was seen many times. The rearrangement uses TRBV19 and TRBJ2-5, with a tentative D call TRBD1 (5 bases). Trimming shortened V by 2 bases and J by 8 bases, and 12 bases separated the two germline ends. The CDR3 contains 13 residues. Germline loops: CDR1 LNHDA, CDR2 SQIVND (reference sequence). The CDR3, as DNA: TGTGCCAGTAGTATAATGGCAGGGCGAACCCAGTACTTC. Protein product: CASSIMAGRTQYF.

This clonotype was counted ten times or more. The chain employs TRBV25-1 and TRBJ1-2; maybe TRBD1 (5 bases). The CDR3 has 15 residues. V was clipped by 3 bases and J by 5 bases, with 16 bases between them. In germline, CDR1 is MGHDK, CDR2 SYGVNS. CDR3 nucleotide sequence: TGTGCCAGCAGTGACCCTGGGGCAGGCGATTATGGCTACACCTTC. This encodes CASSDPGAGDYGYTF.